This T cell receptor beta chain derives from a study of blood T cells in healthy people across ages. General study results and limits: Per million T cells, TCR beta diversity dropped about linearly as age rose.

For this clonotype: What it binds is not known.

Per the germline V gene, CDR1 is SGHRS and CDR2 is YFSETQ. Deletions cut 6 bases from V and 2 bases from J, with 18 bases between. The CDR3 extends over 15 amino acids. A J-beta primer mix and a sample-barcoded 5' primer were used in a second PCR of about 7 to 12 cycles. TCRdb independently ran MiXCR on the 5' RACE reads; one entry per CDR3 protein. The sample shows 700,000 to 850,000 distinct CDR3 sequences, about 48% of them seen only once. Healthy Caucasians from Russia aged about 6 to 100 served as donors. Every donor contributed about 10 milliliters of peripheral blood by blood draw. The chain is built from TRBV5-1 and TRBJ2-7; D is perhaps TRBD1 (6 bases). This receptor was identified in an elderly man in good health. Sequenced material: blood. For the CDR3, the DNA is TGCGCCAGCACGCGCCTGGCGGCAGGGGCCTACGAGCAGTACTTC. Translation: CASTRLAAGAYEQYF.